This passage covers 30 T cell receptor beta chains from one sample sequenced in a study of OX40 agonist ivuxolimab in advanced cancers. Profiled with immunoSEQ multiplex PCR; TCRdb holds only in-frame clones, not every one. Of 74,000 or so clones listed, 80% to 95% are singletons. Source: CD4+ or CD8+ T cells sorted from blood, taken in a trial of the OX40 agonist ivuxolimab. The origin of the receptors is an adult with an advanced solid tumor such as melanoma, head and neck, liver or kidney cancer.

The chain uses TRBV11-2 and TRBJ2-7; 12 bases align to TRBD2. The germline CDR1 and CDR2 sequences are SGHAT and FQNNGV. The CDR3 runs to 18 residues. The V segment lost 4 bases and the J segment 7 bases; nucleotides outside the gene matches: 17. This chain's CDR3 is CASSSGASGRAGAEEQYF. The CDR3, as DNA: TGTGCCAGCAGCTCTGGGGCTAGCGGGAGGGCAGGGGCGGAGGAGCAGTACTTC.

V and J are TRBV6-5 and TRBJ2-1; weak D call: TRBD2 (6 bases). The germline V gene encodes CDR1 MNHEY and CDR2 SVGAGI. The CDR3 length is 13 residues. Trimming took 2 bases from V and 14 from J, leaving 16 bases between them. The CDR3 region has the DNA TGTGCCAGCAGTTACCGGGACTCCTCTCCCAAGTTCTTC. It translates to CASSYRDSSPKFF.

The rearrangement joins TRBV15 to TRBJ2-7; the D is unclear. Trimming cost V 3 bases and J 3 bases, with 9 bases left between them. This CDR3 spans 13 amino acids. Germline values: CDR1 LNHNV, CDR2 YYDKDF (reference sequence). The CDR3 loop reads CATSSQLSYEQYF. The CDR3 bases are TGTGCCACCAGCAGCCAGCTAAGCTACGAGCAGTACTTC.

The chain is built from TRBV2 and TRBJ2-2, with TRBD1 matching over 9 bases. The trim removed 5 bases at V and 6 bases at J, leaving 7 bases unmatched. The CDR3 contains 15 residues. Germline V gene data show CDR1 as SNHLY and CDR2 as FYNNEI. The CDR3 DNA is TGTGCCAGCAGTACGGGACAGGGAAGGGCCGGGGAGCTGTTTTTT. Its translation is CASSTGQGRAGELFF.

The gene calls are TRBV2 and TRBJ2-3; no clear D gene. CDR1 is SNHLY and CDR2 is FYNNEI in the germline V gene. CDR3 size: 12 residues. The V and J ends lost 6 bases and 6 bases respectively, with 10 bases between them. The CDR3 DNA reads TGTGCCAGCAGAGCCGACTTGGATACGCAGTATTTT. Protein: CASRADLDTQYF.

The CDR3 sequence is CAISGGGTNTTSPSYNEQFF. CDR3 nucleotide sequence: TGTGCCATCAGTGGTGGGGGGACAAACACCACCAGCCCCTCCTACAATGAGCAGTTCTTC. This chain links TRBV10-3 with TRBJ2-1, with D perhaps matching TRBD1 or TRBD2 (6 bases each). Trimming removed 4 bases from V and 0 bases from J, with 25 bases in between. Germline CDR1 ENHRY, CDR2 SYGVKD. The CDR3 sequence is 20 residues long.

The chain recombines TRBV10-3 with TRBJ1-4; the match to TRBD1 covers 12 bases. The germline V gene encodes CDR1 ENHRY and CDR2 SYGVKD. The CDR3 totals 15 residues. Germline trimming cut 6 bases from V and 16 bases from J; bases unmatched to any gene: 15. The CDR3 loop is CAIRGEGQGAFLPFF. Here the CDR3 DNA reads TGTGCCATCAGAGGGGAGGGACAGGGGGCGTTCCTCCCGTTTTTT.

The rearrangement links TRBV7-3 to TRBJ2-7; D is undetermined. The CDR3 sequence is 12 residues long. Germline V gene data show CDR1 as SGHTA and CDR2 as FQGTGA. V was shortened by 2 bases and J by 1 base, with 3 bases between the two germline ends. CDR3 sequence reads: CASSLESYEQYF. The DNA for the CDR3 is TGTGCCAGCAGCTTAGAGTCCTACGAGCAGTACTTC.

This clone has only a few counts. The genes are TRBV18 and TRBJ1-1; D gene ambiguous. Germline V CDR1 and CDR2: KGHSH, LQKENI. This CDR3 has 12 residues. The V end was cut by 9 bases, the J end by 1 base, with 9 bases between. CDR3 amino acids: CASSEQNTEAFF. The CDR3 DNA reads TGTGCCAGTTCAGAGCAGAACACTGAAGCTTTCTTT.

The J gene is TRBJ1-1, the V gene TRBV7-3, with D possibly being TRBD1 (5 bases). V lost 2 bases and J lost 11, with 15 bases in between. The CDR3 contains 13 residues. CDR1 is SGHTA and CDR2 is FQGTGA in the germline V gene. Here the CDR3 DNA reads TGTGCCAGCAGCTTACAGGGCAGGGTTGAGGCTTTCTTT. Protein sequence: CASSLQGRVEAFF.

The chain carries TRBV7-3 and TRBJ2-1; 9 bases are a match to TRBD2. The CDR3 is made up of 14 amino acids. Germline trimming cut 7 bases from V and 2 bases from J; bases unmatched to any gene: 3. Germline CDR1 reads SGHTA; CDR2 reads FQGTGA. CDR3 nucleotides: TGTGCCAGCAAGCGGGGGGCTACCTACAATGAGCAGTTCTTC. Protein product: CASKRGATYNEQFF.

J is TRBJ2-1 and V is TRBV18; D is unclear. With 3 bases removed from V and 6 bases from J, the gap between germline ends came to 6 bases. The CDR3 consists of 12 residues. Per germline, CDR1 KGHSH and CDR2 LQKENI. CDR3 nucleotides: TGTGCCAGCTCACCTGTTATCAATGAGCAGTTCTTC. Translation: CASSPVINEQFF.

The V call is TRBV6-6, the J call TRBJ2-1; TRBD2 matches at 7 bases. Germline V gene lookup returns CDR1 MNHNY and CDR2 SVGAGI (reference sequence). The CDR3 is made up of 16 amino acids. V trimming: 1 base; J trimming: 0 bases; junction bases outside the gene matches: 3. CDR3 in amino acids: CASSYFGGSSYNEQFF. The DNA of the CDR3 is TGTGCCAGCAGTTACTTCGGGGGGAGCTCCTACAATGAGCAGTTCTTC.

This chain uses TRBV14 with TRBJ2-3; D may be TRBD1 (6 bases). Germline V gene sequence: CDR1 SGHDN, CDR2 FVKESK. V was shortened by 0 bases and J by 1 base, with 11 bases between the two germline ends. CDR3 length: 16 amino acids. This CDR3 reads CASSQDSGAGTDTQYF. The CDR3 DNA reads TGTGCCAGCAGCCAAGATTCAGGGGCTGGCACAGATACGCAGTATTTT.

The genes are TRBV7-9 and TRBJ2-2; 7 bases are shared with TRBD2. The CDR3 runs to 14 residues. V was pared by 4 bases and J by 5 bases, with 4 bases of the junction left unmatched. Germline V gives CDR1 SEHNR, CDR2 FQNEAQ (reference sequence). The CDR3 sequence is CASSSLGGTGELFF. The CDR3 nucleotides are TGTGCCAGCAGCTCCCTCGGGGGGACCGGGGAGCTGTTTTTT.

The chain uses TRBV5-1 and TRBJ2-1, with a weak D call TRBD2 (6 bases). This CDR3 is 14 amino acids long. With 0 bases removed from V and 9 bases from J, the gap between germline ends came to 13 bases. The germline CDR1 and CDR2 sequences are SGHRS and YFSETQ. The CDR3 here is CASSLVSGVAEQFF. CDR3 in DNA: TGCGCCAGCAGCTTGGTGTCGGGGGTGGCTGAGCAGTTCTTC.

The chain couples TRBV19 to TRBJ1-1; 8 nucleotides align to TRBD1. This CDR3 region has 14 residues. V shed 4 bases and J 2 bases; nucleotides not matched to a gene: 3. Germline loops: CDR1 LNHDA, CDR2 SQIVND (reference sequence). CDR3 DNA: TGTGCCAGTAGTACTCAGGGGGCTAACACTGAAGCTTTCTTT. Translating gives CASSTQGANTEAFF.

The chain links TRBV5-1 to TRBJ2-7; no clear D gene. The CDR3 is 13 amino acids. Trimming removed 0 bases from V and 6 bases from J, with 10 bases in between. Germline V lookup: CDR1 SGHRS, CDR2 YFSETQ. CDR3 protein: CASSLGQKVEQYF. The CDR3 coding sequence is TGCGCCAGCAGCTTGGGGCAGAAGGTCGAGCAGTACTTC.

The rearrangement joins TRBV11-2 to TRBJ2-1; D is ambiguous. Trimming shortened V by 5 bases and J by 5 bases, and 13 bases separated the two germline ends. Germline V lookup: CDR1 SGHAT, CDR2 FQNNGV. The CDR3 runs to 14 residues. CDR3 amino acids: CASSPGPMDNEQFF. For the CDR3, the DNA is TGTGCCAGCAGCCCCGGGCCGATGGACAATGAGCAGTTCTTC.

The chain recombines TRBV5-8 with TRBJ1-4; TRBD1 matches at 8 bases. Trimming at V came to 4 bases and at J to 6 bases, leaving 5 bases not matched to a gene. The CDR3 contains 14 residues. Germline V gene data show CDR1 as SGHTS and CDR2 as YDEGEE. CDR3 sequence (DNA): TGTGCCAGCAGCCGACAGGGGAGGGATGAAAAACTGTTTTTT. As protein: CASSRQGRDEKLFF.

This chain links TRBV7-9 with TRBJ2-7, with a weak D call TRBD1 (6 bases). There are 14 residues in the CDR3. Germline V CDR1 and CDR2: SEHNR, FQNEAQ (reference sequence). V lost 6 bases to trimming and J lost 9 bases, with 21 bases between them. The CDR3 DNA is TGTGCCAGCAGTACCGGGACAACCCCTACGGGGCAGTACTTC. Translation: CASSTGTTPTGQYF. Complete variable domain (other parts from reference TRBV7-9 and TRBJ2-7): DTGVSQNPRHKITKRGQNVTFRCDPISEHNRLYWYRQTLGQGPEFLTYFQNEAQLEKSRLLSDRFSAERPKGSFSTLEIQRTEQGDSAMYLCASSTGTTPTGQYFGPGTRLTVT.

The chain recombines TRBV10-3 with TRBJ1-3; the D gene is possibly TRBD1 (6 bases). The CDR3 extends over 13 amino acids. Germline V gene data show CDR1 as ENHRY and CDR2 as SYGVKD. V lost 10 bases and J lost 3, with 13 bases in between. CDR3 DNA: TGTGCCACTCAGGGGCAGGGTGGAAACACCATATATTTT. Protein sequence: CATQGQGGNTIYF.

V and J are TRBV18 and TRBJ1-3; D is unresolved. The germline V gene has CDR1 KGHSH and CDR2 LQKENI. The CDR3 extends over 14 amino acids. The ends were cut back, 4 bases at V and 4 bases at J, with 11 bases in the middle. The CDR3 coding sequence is TGTGCCAGCTCACGCGAGCCTTCAGGAAACACCATATATTTT. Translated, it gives CASSREPSGNTIYF.

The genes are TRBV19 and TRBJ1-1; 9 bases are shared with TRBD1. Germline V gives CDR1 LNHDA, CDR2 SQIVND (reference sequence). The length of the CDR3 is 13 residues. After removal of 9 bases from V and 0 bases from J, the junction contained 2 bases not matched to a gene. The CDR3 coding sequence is TGTGCCAGCCGGGACAGGGTGAACACTGAAGCTTTCTTT. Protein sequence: CASRDRVNTEAFF. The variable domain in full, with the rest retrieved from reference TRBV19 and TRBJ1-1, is DGGITQSPKYLFRKEGQNVTLSCEQNLNHDAMYWYRQDPGQGLRLIYYSQIVNDFQKGDIAEGYSVSREKKESFPLTVTSAQKNPTAFYLCASRDRVNTEAFFGQGTRLTVV.

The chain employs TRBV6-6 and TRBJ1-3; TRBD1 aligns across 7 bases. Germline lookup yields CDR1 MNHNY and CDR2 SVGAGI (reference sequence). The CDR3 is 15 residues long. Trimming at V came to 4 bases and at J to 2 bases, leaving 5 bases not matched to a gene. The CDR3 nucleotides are TGTGCCAGCAGTTGGACAGGCGGGGCTGGAAACACCATATATTTT. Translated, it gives CASSWTGGAGNTIYF.

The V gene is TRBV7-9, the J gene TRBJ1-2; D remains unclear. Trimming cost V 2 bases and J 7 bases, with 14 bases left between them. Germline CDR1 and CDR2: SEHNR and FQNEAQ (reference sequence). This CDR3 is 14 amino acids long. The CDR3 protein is CASSLNFVDRGYTF. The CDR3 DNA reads TGTGCCAGCAGCTTAAATTTCGTGGATCGTGGCTACACCTTC.

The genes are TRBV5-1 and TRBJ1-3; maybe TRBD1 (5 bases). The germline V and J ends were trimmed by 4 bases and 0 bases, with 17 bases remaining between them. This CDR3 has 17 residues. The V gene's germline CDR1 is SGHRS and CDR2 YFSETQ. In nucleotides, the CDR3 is TGCGCCAGCAGCCCGTCCTTGCCGGGGGTCTCTGGAAACACCATATATTTT. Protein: CASSPSLPGVSGNTIYF.

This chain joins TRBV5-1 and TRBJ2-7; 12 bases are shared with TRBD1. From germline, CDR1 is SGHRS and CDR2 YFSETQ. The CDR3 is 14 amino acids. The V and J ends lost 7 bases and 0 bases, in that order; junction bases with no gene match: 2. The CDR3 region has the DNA TGCGCCAGCCGGGGACAGGGGGCCTCCTACGAGCAGTACTTC. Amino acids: CASRGQGASYEQYF. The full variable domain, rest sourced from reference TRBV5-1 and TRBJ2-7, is KAGVTQTPRYLIKTRGQQVTLSCSPISGHRSVSWYQQTPGQGLQFLFEYFSETQRNKGNFPGRFSGRQFSNSRSEMNVSTLELGDSALYLCASRGQGASYEQYFGPGTRLTVT.

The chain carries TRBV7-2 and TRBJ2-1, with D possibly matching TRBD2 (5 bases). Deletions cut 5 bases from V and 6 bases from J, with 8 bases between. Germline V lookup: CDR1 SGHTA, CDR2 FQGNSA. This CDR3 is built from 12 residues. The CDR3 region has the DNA TGTGCCAGCAGCCTACGGGGCAATGAGCAGTTCTTC. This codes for CASSLRGNEQFF. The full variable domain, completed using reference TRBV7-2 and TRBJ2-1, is GAGVSQSPSNKVTEKGKDVELRCDPISGHTALYWYRQSLGQGLEFLIYFQGNSAPDKSGLPSDRFSAERTGGSVSTLTIQRTQQEDSAVYLCASSLRGNEQFFGPGTRLTVL.

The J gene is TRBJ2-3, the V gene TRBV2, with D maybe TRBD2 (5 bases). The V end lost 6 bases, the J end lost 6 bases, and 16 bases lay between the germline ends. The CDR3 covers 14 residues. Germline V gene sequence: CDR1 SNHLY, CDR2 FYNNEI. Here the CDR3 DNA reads TGTGCCAGCAGCCGAGACGGAGGCGCGGATACGCAGTATTTT. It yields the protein CASSRDGGADTQYF.